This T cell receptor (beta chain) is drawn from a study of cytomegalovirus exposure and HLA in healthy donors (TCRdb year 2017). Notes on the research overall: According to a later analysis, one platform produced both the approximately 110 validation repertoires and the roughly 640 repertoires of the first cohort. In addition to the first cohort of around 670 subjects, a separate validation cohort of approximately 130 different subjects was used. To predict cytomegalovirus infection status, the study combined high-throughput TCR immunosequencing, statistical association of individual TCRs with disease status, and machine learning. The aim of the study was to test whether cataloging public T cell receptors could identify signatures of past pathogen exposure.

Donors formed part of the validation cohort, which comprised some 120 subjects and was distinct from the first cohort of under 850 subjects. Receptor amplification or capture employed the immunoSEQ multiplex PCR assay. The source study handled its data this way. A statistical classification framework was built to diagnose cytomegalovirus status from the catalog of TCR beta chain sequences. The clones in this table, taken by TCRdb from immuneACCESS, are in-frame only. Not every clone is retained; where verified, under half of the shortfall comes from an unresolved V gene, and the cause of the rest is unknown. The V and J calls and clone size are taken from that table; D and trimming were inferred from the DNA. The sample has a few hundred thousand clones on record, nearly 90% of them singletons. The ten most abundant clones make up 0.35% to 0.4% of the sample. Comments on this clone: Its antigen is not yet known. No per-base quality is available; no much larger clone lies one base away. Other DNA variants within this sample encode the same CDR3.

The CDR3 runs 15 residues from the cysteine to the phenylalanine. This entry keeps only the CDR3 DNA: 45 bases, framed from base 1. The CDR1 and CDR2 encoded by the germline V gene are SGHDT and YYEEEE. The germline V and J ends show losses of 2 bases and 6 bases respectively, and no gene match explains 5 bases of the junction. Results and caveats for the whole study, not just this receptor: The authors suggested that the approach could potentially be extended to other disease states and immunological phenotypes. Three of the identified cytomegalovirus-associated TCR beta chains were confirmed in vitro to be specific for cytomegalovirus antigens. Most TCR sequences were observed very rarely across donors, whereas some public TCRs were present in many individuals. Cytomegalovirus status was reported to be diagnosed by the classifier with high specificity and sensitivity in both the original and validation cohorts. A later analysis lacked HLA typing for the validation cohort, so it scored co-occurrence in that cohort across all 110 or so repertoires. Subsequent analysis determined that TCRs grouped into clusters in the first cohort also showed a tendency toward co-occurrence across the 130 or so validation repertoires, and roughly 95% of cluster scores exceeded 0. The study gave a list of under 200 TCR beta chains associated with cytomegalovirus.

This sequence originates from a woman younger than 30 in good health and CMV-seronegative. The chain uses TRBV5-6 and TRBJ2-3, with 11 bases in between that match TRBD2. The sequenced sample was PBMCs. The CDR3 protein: CASSFASGGRDTQYF. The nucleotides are TGTGCCAGCAGCTTTGCTAGCGGGGGGCGGGATACGCAGTATTTT.